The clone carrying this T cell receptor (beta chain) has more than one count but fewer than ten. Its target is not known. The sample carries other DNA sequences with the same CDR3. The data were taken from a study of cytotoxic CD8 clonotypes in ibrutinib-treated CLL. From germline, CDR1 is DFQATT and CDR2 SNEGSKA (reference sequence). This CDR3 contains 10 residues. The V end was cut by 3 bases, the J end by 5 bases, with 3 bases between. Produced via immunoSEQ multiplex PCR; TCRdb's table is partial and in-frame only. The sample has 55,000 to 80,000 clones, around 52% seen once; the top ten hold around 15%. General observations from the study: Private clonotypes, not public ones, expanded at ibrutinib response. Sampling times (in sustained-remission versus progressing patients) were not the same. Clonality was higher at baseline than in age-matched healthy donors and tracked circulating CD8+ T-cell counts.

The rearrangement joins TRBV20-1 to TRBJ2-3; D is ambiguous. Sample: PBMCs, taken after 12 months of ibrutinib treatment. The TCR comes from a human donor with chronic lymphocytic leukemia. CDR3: CSASRDTQYF. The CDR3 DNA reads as TGCAGTGCTAGTCGAGATACGCAGTATTTT.